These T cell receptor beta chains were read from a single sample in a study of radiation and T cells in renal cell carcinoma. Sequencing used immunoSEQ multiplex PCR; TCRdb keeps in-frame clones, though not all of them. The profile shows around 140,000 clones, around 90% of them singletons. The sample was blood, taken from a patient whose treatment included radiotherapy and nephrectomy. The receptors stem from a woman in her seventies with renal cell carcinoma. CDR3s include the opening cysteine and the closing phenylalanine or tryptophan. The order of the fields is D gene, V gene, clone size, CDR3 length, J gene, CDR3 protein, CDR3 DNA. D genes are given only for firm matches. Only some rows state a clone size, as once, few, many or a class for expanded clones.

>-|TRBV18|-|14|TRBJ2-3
CASSPNPTADTQYF
TGTGCCAGCTCACCGAACCCGACAGCTGATACGCAGTATTTT
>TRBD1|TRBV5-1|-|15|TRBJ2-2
CASSGTGANTGELFF
TGCGCCAGCAGCGGGACAGGGGCGAACACCGGGGAGCTGTTTTTT
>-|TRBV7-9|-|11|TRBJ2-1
CASSLVAEQFF
TGTGCCAGCAGCCTCGTGGCTGAGCAGTTCTTC
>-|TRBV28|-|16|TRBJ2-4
CASSSGTKGPQNIQYF
TGTGCCAGCAGCTCTGGGACAAAGGGTCCCCAAAACATTCAGTACTTC
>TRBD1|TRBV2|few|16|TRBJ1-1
CASSEAGQWPNTEAFF
TGTGCCAGCAGTGAAGCGGGACAGTGGCCGAACACTGAAGCTTTCTTT
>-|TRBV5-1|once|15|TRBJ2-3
CASNLDGFGTDTQYF
TGCGCCAGCAACCTCGACGGATTCGGCACAGATACGCAGTATTTT
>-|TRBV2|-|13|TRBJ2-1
CASKQISNNEQFF
TGTGCCAGCAAGCAGATTTCGAACAATGAGCAGTTCTTC
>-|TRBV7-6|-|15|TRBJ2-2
CASSPRALGTGELFF
TGTGCCAGCAGCCCTCGGGCCCTAGGGACCGGGGAGCTGTTTTTT
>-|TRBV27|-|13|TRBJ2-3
CASSSRDSDTQYF
TGTGCCAGCAGTTCCCGGGACTCCGATACGCAGTATTTT
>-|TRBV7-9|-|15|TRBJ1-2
CASSPVGVSLYGYTF
TGTGCCAGCAGCCCGGTGGGGGTTTCCCTCTATGGCTACACCTTC
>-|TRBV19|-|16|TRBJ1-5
CASSMSGRRISQPQHF
TGTGCCAGTAGTATGTCGGGACGGCGAATTTCTCAGCCCCAGCATTTT
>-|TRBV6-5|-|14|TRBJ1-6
CASSYWQGNSPLHF
TGTGCCAGCAGTTACTGGCAGGGGAATTCACCCCTCCACTTT
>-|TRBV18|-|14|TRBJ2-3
CASSPPSRADTQYF
TGTGCCAGCTCACCACCGAGTCGGGCAGATACGCAGTATTTT
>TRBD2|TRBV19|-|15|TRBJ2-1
CASSTTSGGPNEQFF
TGTGCCAGTAGTACAACTAGCGGGGGACCGAATGAGCAGTTCTTC
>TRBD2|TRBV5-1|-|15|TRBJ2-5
CASSPSGGTGETQYF
TGCGCCAGCAGCCCTAGCGGGGGAACGGGAGAGACCCAGTACTTC
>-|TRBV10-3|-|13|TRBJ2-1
CAISESGGYEQFF
TGTGCCATCAGTGAGTCAGGGGGTTATGAGCAGTTCTTC
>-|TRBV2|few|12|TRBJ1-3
CASSETVGIIYF
TGTGCCAGCAGTGAAACGGTTGGGATAATATATTTT
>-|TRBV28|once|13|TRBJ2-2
CASSSINTGELFF
TGTGCCAGCAGTTCCATCAACACCGGGGAGCTGTTTTTT
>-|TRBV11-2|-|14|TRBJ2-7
CASSPNLGSYEQYF
TGTGCCAGCAGTCCAAATTTGGGGTCCTACGAGCAGTACTTC
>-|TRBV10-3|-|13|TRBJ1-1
CAISDGESPEAFF
TGTGCCATCAGTGATGGGGAGAGCCCTGAAGCTTTCTTT
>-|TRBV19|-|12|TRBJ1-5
CASSVFNQPQHF
TGTGCCAGTAGTGTATTTAATCAGCCCCAGCATTTT
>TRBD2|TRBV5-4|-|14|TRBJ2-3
CASSAGGSTDTQYF
TGTGCCAGCAGCGCGGGGGGCAGCACAGATACGCAGTATTTT
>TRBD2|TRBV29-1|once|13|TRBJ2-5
CSVVRGGQETQYF
TGCAGCGTGGTCCGGGGGGGCCAAGAGACCCAGTACTTC
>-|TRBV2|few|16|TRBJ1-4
CASSDSAGPAYEKLFF
TGTGCCAGCAGTGATTCCGCAGGCCCGGCGTACGAAAAACTGTTTTTT
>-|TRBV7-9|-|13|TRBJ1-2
CASSLDVSRGYTF
TGTGCCAGCAGCTTGGACGTTAGCCGGGGCTACACCTTC
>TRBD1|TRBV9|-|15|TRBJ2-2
CASSVDRVGTGELFF
TGTGCCAGCAGCGTCGACAGGGTCGGCACCGGGGAGCTGTTTTTT
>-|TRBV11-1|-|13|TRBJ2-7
CASSRDLTYEQYF
TGTGCCAGCAGCCGGGACTTAACATACGAGCAGTACTTC
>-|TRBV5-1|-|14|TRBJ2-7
CASSLLTTSYEQYF
TGCGCCAGCAGCTTACTGACTACCTCCTACGAGCAGTACTTC
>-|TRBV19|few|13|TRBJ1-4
CASSIELAEKLFF
TGTGCCAGTAGTATCGAGCTCGCTGAAAAACTGTTTTTT
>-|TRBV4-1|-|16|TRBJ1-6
CASSQEVGINYSPLHF
TGCGCCAGCAGCCAAGAAGTCGGGATAAATTATTCACCCCTCCACTTT
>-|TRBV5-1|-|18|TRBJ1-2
CASSPSPRAGPTHYGYTF
TGCGCCAGCAGCCCTAGTCCTAGGGCAGGGCCAACCCACTATGGCTACACCTTC
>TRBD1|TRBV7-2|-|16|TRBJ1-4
CASSWDSNPGGGKLFF
TGTGCCAGCAGCTGGGACAGCAATCCTGGTGGAGGAAAACTGTTTTTT
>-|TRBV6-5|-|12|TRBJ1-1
CASSTTTEVAFF
TGTGCCAGCAGTACAACGACAGAAGTAGCTTTCTTT
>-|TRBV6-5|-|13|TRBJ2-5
CASSLLGVETQYF
TGTGCCAGCAGCTTACTAGGCGTGGAGACCCAGTACTTC
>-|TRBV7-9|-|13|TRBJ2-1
CASSLTGADEQFF
TGTGCCAGCAGCTTAACCGGGGCAGATGAGCAGTTCTTC
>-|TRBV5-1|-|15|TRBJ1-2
CASSLELTANYGYTF
TGCGCCAGCAGCTTGGAGTTGACAGCTAACTATGGCTACACCTTC
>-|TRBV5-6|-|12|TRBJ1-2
CASSLITGGYTF
TGTGCCAGCAGCTTGATAACGGGAGGCTACACCTTC
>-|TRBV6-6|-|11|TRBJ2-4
CASSQGVIQYF
TGTGCCAGCAGCCAAGGGGTAATTCAGTACTTC
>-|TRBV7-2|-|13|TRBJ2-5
CASSLAWEETQYF
TGTGCCAGCAGCTTAGCCTGGGAAGAGACCCAGTACTTC
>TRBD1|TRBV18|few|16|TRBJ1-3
CASSPSTGMDGNTIYF
TGTGCCAGCTCACCATCGACAGGGATGGATGGAAACACCATATATTTT
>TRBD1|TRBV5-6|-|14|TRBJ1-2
CASSLRNRGYGYTF
TGTGCCAGCAGCTTGAGAAACAGGGGCTATGGCTACACCTTC
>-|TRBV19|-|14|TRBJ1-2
CASARVGQLSGYTF
TGTGCCAGTGCCAGGGTCGGGCAGCTCTCTGGCTACACCTTC
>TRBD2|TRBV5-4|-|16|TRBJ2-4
CASSLGTSGTQNIQYF
TGTGCCAGCAGCTTGGGGACTAGCGGCACCCAAAACATTCAGTACTTC
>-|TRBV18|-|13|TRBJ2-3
CASLQGITDTQYF
TGTGCCAGCTTACAGGGTATCACAGATACGCAGTATTTT
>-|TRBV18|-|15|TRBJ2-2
CASSPLRNGDGELFF
TGTGCCAGCTCACCATTGAGGAATGGGGACGGGGAGCTGTTTTTT
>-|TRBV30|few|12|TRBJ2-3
CAWSVDSDTQYF
TGTGCCTGGAGTGTAGATTCCGATACGCAGTATTTT